Following are 30 T cell receptor beta chains from one sample sequenced in a study of technical replicates of blood from a few donors. TCRdb keeps only in-frame clones here, not all; method: immunoSEQ multiplex PCR. Among fewer than 85,000 clones listed, approximately 90% were seen once. The sample was PBMCs. These receptors all come from a human donor in good health. Some clones in this sample may be carry-over from other donors' samples.

The chain joins TRBV4-2 to TRBJ2-3; 12 bases are a match to TRBD2. Germline CDR1 is LGHNA and CDR2 is YNFKEQ. The CDR3 sequence is 14 residues long. The ends lost 6 bases at V and 3 bases at J; junction bases unmatched: 1. The CDR3 DNA is TGTGCCAGCAGGACTAGCGGGAGAACAGATACGCAGTATTTT. Translated: CASRTSGRTDTQYF.

The gene calls are TRBV19 and TRBJ1-4; TRBD1 matches at 8 bases. The CDR3 contains 17 residues. V shed 9 bases, J shed 5 bases, and the junction held 17 bases outside the gene matches. Germline V gives CDR1 LNHDA, CDR2 SQIVND (reference sequence). The DNA of the CDR3 is TGTGCCAGCAAAGGAGCCGCAGGGGGCCGGGGGAATGAAAAACTGTTTTTT. It codes for CASKGAAGGRGNEKLFF. Drawing the rest from reference TRBV19 and TRBJ1-4, the complete variable domain is DGGITQSPKYLFRKEGQNVTLSCEQNLNHDAMYWYRQDPGQGLRLIYYSQIVNDFQKGDIAEGYSVSREKKESFPLTVTSAQKNPTAFYLCASKGAAGGRGNEKLFFGSGTQLSVL.

This chain joins TRBV18 and TRBJ2-3; 8 bases align to TRBD2. V lost 4 bases, J lost 6 bases, and 9 bases stayed unmatched. The CDR3 sequence is 15 residues long. Germline lookup yields CDR1 KGHSH and CDR2 LQKENI. CDR3 nucleotide sequence: TGTGCCAGCTCACTCCCCGGGGGGGCAGCGGATACGCAGTATTTT. This sequence encodes CASSLPGGAADTQYF.

The V gene is TRBV29-1, the J gene TRBJ2-3, with 10 positions matching TRBD2. With V trimmed by 2 bases and J by 3 bases, 8 bases remained unmatched. Germline CDR1 and CDR2: SQVTM and ANQGSEA. The CDR3 has 16 amino acids. CDR3 loop: CSVERPSGRGTDTQYF. The CDR3 DNA sequence: TGCAGCGTTGAAAGGCCTAGCGGGAGAGGTACAGATACGCAGTATTTT.

This clone was detected once. The chain combines TRBV4-2 with TRBJ2-3; 9 nucleotides align to TRBD1. V trimming: 3 bases; J trimming: 4 bases; junction bases outside the gene matches: 2. The CDR3 totals 14 residues. Germline values: CDR1 LGHNA, CDR2 YNFKEQ. CDR3 nucleotides: TGTGCCAGCAGCCAGACAGGGGGAGCAGATACGCAGTATTTT. This gives the protein CASSQTGGADTQYF.

The table lists this clone with a count of one. The rearrangement uses TRBV11-2 and TRBJ2-7; 8 bases fit TRBD1. J gave up 4 bases and V 3 bases, and 5 bases lay outside the gene matches. The length of the CDR3 is 14 residues. Germline V gene lookup returns CDR1 SGHAT and CDR2 FQNNGV. The DNA of the CDR3 is TGTGCCAGCAGCTTGGCAGGGGGCGGTTACGAGCAGTACTTC. Translated: CASSLAGGGYEQYF.

The gene calls are TRBV5-6 and TRBJ1-6; the D gene is possibly TRBD1 (5 bases). CDR1 and CDR2 from the germline V gene are SGHDT and YYEEEE. V dropped 4 bases and J dropped 7 bases, with 27 bases sitting between them. This CDR3 spans 19 amino acids. CDR3 DNA: TGTGCCAGCAGCCCGTACTTTGGGGAGGGAGGCCGGGGGAATTCACCCCTCCACTTT. This sequence encodes CASSPYFGEGGRGNSPLHF.

The chain links TRBV7-2 to TRBJ2-5; 9 nucleotides agree with TRBD2. The CDR3 has 15 amino acids. Germline-derived CDR1 and CDR2 are SGHTA and FQGNSA. J lost 0 bases, V lost 2 bases, and 1 base had no gene match. The CDR3: CASSLRLADQETQYF. For the CDR3, the DNA is TGTGCCAGCAGCTTAAGACTAGCGGACCAAGAGACCCAGTACTTC.

The V call is TRBV19, the J call TRBJ1-4; D unclear. The CDR3 extends over 14 amino acids. Trimming shortened V by 1 base and J by 5 bases, and 8 bases separated the two germline ends. Germline-derived CDR1 and CDR2 are LNHDA and SQIVND (reference sequence). Here the CDR3 reads CASSIGPGNEKLFF. As DNA, the CDR3 is TGTGCCAGTAGTATAGGTCCCGGGAATGAAAAACTGTTTTTT.

The count of this clone is one. This chain joins TRBV7-6 and TRBJ1-1; a weak D match, TRBD1 (6 bases). CDR1 SGHVS and CDR2 FNYEAQ come from the germline V gene. V shed 2 bases and J shed 4 bases, with 8 bases lying between them. The CDR3 totals 13 residues. The CDR3 coding sequence is TGTGCCAGCAGCTTACGCAGGGGCACTGAAGCTTTCTTT. Residues: CASSLRRGTEAFF. Variable domain in full (rest from reference TRBV7-6 and TRBJ1-1): GAGVSQSPRYKVTKRGQDVALRCDPISGHVSLYWYRQALGQGPEFLTYFNYEAQQDKSGLPNDRFSAERPEGSISTLTIQRTEQRDSAMYRCASSLRRGTEAFFGQGTRLTVV.

The chain is built from TRBV7-2 and TRBJ2-3; 11 positions agree with TRBD2. The CDR3 is made up of 16 amino acids. J gave up 5 bases and V 5 bases, and 9 bases lay outside the gene matches. Germline V gene lookup returns CDR1 SGHTA and CDR2 FQGNSA. CDR3 in amino acids: CASSAMISGGGDTQYF. The CDR3 nucleotides read TGTGCCAGCAGCGCAATGATTAGCGGGGGGGGAGATACGCAGTATTTT.

The V gene is TRBV10-3, the J gene TRBJ2-5, with D unresolved. Per germline, CDR1 ENHRY and CDR2 SYGVKD. Trimming took off 6 bases at V and 4 bases at J, with 9 bases between the two ends. The CDR3 loop spans 12 amino acids. The CDR3: CAIRETGETQYF. The CDR3 DNA reads TGTGCCATCAGGGAGACCGGAGAGACCCAGTACTTC.

This clone occurred a few times. The V and J genes are TRBV15 and TRBJ1-5; D gene uncertain. V was shortened by 0 bases and J by 3 bases, with 9 bases between the two germline ends. CDR1 and CDR2 from the germline V gene are LNHNV and YYDKDF (reference sequence). CDR3 length: 15 amino acids. CDR3 DNA sequence: TGTGCCACCAGCAGAGACGGGAGGAACAATCAGCCCCAGCATTTT. Protein: CATSRDGRNNQPQHF.

This clone was recorded once. The chain has TRBV2 and TRBJ1-1; D unresolved. The CDR3 contains 13 residues. Trimming left V 7 bases short and J 4 bases short, with 13 bases between. Germline V gene sequence: CDR1 SNHLY, CDR2 FYNNEI. CDR3 in DNA: TGTGCCAGCAAGGGCGGGGAGAGCACTGAAGCTTTCTTT. It encodes CASKGGESTEAFF.

The genes are TRBV11-2 and TRBJ1-3, with 7 bases matching TRBD1. The V gene's germline CDR1 is SGHAT and CDR2 FQNNGV. V shed 5 bases, J shed 4 bases, and the junction held 5 bases outside the gene matches. This CDR3 region has 14 residues. The CDR3 DNA sequence: TGTGCCAGCAGCATCGACAGGGCGGGAAACACCATATATTTT. Protein product: CASSIDRAGNTIYF. Drawing the rest from reference TRBV11-2 and TRBJ1-3, the complete variable domain is EAGVAQSPRYKIIEKRQSVAFWCNPISGHATLYWYQQILGQGPKLLIQFQNNGVVDDSQLPKDRFSAERLKGVDSTLKIQPAKLEDSAVYLCASSIDRAGNTIYFGEGSWLTVV.

The chain uses TRBV5-8 and TRBJ2-4, with D possibly matching TRBD2 (5 bases). The CDR3 totals 17 residues. From germline, CDR1 is SGHTS and CDR2 YDEGEE. V was pared by 4 bases and J by 0 bases, with 17 bases between. CDR3 residues: CASSRTGIQLAKNIQYF. The CDR3 nucleotides read TGTGCCAGCAGCCGCACCGGGATACAGCTAGCCAAAAACATTCAGTACTTC.

This chain uses TRBV2 with TRBJ1-4, with 7 positions matching TRBD1. From germline, CDR1 is SNHLY and CDR2 FYNNEI. CDR3 length: 15 residues. The V segment lost 6 bases and the J segment 8 bases; nucleotides outside the gene matches: 12. DNA for the CDR3: TGTGCCAGCAGGGTGACAGGGTCCCTTTGGGAAAAACTGTTTTTT. Translation: CASRVTGSLWEKLFF.

V and J are TRBV18 and TRBJ1-1; D is perhaps TRBD1 (5 bases). V was shortened by 6 bases and J by 1 base, with 9 bases between the two germline ends. The CDR3 has 13 amino acids. Germline V gene sequence: CDR1 KGHSH, CDR2 LQKENI. CDR3 sequence: CASSLTANTEAFF. The CDR3 DNA reads as TGTGCCAGCTCGCTGACAGCGAACACTGAAGCTTTCTTT.

The rearrangement joins TRBV9 to TRBJ1-1, with a weak D call TRBD1 (5 bases). Trimming shortened V by 3 bases and J by 1 base, and 7 bases separated the two germline ends. CDR3 length: 13 residues. Per germline, CDR1 SGDLS and CDR2 YYNGEE. The CDR3 is CASSEDTNTEAFF. The DNA for the CDR3 is TGTGCCAGCAGCGAGGACACGAACACTGAAGCTTTCTTT.

This chain joins TRBV4-1 and TRBJ1-1, with TRBD1 identical over 9 bases. The V gene's germline CDR1 is MGHRA and CDR2 YSYEKL. The CDR3 totals 17 residues. The junction had 6 bases not matched to a gene; V was cut back by 1 base and J by 0 bases. The CDR3 DNA follows: TGCGCCAGCAGCCAAGGTACAGGGGGCTTGATGAACACTGAAGCTTTCTTT. Translated: CASSQGTGGLMNTEAFF.

The chain carries TRBV18 and TRBJ1-1; D is possibly TRBD1 (5 bases). Germline V gene sequence: CDR1 KGHSH, CDR2 LQKENI. The ends were cut back, 0 bases at V and 0 bases at J, with 8 bases in the middle. This CDR3 region has 15 residues. The CDR3 spells CASSPPAGLNTEAFF. The CDR3, as DNA: TGTGCCAGCTCACCACCGGCAGGGCTGAACACTGAAGCTTTCTTT.

The chain couples TRBV6-1 to TRBJ1-1, with TRBD1 identical over 7 bases. The germline V gene has CDR1 MNHNS and CDR2 SASEGT. Germline trimming cut 6 bases from V and 3 bases from J; bases unmatched to any gene: 7. The CDR3 length is 14 residues. The DNA of the CDR3 is TGTGCCAGCAGGGGCTTCACAGGGGACACTGAAGCTTTCTTT. Residues: CASRGFTGDTEAFF.

The chain is built from TRBV7-6 and TRBJ2-2, with 10 positions matching TRBD2. Germline V gives CDR1 SGHVS, CDR2 FNYEAQ. This CDR3 comprises 17 residues. Trimming removed 1 base from V and 7 bases from J; junction bases left unmatched: 9. In DNA form, the CDR3 reads TGTGCCAGCAGCTTAGGTCCACTACTAGCGGGGTTCGGGGAGCTGTTTTTT. This translates into CASSLGPLLAGFGELFF.

This chain links TRBV2 with TRBJ1-6; D is undetermined. V shed 0 bases and J shed 11 bases, with 14 bases lying between them. The CDR3 has 15 residues. The germline V gene encodes CDR1 SNHLY and CDR2 FYNNEI. The DNA of the CDR3 is TGTGCCAGCAGTGAAGCGTCAGGCTCTTACACACCCCTCCACTTT. Its protein product is CASSEASGSYTPLHF. The variable domain in full, with the rest retrieved from reference TRBV2 and TRBJ1-6, is EPEVTQTPSHQVTQMGQEVILRCVPISNHLYFYWYRQILGQKVEFLVSFYNNEISEKSEIFDDQFSVERPDGSNFTLKIRSTKLEDSAMYFCASSEASGSYTPLHFGNGTRLTVT.

The chain carries TRBV27 and TRBJ2-3; possible D gene TRBD1, 5 bases. The CDR3 covers 14 residues. CDR1 is MNHEY, CDR2 SMNVEV, per germline (reference sequence). Trimming took 2 bases from V and 4 from J, leaving 10 bases between them. In DNA, the CDR3 is TGTGCCAGCAGTTTACCAGGGTTTCCAGATACGCAGTATTTT. This translates into CASSLPGFPDTQYF.

This chain uses TRBV9 with TRBJ2-1, with 15 bases lining up with TRBD2. Germline V gives CDR1 SGDLS, CDR2 YYNGEE. V was clipped by 3 bases and J by 9 bases; unmatched bases: 10. This CDR3 has 17 residues. The CDR3 coding sequence is TGTGCCAGCAGCGCAGGGGGGACTAGCGGGGGGTATGGTGAGCAGTTCTTC. Its protein product is CASSAGGTSGGYGEQFF.

The genes are TRBV7-8 and TRBJ1-1; no reliable D call. The germline CDR1 and CDR2 sequences are SGHVS and FQNEAQ. Trimming left V 6 bases short and J 4 bases short, with 12 bases between. The CDR3 totals 13 residues. The CDR3 here is CASRGSVSTEAFF. The CDR3 DNA sequence: TGTGCCAGCAGGGGGAGTGTTAGCACTGAAGCTTTCTTT. Full variable domain (missing parts from reference TRBV7-8 and TRBJ1-1): GAGVSQSPRYKVAKRGQDVALRCDPISGHVSLFWYQQALGQGPEFLTYFQNEAQLDKSGLPSDRFFAERPEGSVSTLKIQRTQQEDSAVYLCASRGSVSTEAFFGQGTRLTVV.

The chain joins TRBV11-2 to TRBJ2-7; D not resolved. The V gene lost 4 bases and the J gene lost 0 bases, with 7 bases spanning the gap. Germline values: CDR1 SGHAT, CDR2 FQNNGV. The CDR3 spans 13 residues. In DNA form, the CDR3 reads TGTGCCAGCAGCTCCATGAGCTCCTACGAGCAGTACTTC. Translated: CASSSMSSYEQYF. Full variable domain (rest looked up from reference TRBV11-2 and TRBJ2-7): EAGVAQSPRYKIIEKRQSVAFWCNPISGHATLYWYQQILGQGPKLLIQFQNNGVVDDSQLPKDRFSAERLKGVDSTLKIQPAKLEDSAVYLCASSSMSSYEQYFGPGTRLTVT.

The V gene is TRBV4-2, the J gene TRBJ2-3, with D hard to call. Between the trimmed V and J ends, which lost 0 bases and 7 bases, there was a span of 8 bases. The V gene's germline CDR1 is LGHNA and CDR2 YNFKEQ. The CDR3 loop spans 13 amino acids. CDR3 amino acids: CASSQDIRNTQYF. The CDR3 coding sequence is TGTGCCAGCAGCCAAGATATCAGGAATACGCAGTATTTT.

The CDR3 reads CASSFGQTANEQFF. CDR3 DNA sequence: TGCGCCAGCAGTTTCGGACAGACAGCTAATGAGCAGTTCTTC. V gene TRBV5-1 combines with J gene TRBJ2-1, with D possibly matching TRBD1 (6 bases). Trimming left V 5 bases short and J 7 bases short, with 16 bases between. The germline CDR1 and CDR2 sequences are SGHRS and YFSETQ. The CDR3 spans 14 residues.